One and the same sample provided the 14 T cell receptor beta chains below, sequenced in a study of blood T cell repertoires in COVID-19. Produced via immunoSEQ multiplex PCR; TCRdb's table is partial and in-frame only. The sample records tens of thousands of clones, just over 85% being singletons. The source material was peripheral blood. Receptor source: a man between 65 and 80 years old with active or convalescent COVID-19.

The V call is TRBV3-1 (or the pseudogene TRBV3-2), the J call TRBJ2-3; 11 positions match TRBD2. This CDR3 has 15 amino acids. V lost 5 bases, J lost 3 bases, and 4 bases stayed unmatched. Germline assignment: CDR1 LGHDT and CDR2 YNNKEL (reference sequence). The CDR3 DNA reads TGTGCCAGCAGCAAACTAGCGGGAGTAACAGATACGCAGTATTTT. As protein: CASSKLAGVTDTQYF.

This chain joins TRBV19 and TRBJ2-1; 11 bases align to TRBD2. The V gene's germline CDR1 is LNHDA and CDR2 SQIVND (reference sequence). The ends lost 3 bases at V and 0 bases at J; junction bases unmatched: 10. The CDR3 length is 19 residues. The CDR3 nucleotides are TGTGCCAGTAGTATTGGGGGACTAGCGGAGCGGAGCTCCTACAATGAGCAGTTCTTC. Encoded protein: CASSIGGLAERSSYNEQFF. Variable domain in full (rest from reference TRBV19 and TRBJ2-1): DGGITQSPKYLFRKEGQNVTLSCEQNLNHDAMYWYRQDPGQGLRLIYYSQIVNDFQKGDIAEGYSVSREKKESFPLTVTSAQKNPTAFYLCASSIGGLAERSSYNEQFFGPGTRLTVL.

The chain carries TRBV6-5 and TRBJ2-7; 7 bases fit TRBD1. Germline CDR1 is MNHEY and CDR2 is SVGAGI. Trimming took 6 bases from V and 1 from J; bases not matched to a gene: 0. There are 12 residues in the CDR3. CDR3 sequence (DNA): TGTGCCAGCAGACAGGGGTCCTACGAGCAGTACTTC. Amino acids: CASRQGSYEQYF.

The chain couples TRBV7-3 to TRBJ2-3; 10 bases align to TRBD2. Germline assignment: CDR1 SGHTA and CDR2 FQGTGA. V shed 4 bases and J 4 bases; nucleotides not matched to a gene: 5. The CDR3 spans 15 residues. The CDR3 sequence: CASSSLGLAADTQYF. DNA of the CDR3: TGTGCCAGCAGCTCCCTAGGACTAGCGGCAGATACGCAGTATTTT.

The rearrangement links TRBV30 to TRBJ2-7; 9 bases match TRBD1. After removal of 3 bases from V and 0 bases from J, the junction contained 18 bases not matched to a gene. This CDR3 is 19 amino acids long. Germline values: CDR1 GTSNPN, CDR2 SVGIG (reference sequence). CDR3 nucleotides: TGTGCCTGGAGGGGGGGAAGTTGGACAGGGGTCCCCCTCTCCTACGAGCAGTACTTC. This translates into CAWRGGSWTGVPLSYEQYF.

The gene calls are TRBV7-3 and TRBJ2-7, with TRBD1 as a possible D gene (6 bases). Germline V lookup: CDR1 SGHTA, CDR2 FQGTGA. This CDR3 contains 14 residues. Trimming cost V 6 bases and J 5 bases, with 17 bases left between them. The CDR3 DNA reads TGTGCCAGCAGTAACCGACAGGTTGGCGACGAGCAGTACTTC. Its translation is CASSNRQVGDEQYF. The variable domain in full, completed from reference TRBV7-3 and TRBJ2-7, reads GAGVSQTPSNKVTEKGKYVELRCDPISGHTALYWYRQSLGQGPEFLIYFQGTGAADDSGLPNDRFFAVRPEGSVSTLKIQRTERGDSAVYLCASSNRQVGDEQYFGPGTRLTVT.

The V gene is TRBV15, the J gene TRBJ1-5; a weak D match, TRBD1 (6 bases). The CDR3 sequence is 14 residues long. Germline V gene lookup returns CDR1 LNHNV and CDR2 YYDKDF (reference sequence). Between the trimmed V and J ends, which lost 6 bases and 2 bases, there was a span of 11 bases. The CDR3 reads CATSPRTGNQPQHF. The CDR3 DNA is TGTGCCACCAGTCCCCGGACAGGCAATCAGCCCCAGCATTTT.

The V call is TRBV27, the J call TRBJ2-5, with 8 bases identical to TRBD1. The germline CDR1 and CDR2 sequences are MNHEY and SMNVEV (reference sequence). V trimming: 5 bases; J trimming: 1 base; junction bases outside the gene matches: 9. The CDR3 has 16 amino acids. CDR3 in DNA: TGTGCCAGCAGTCCTATATTCGGGACAGGCCAAGAGACCCAGTACTTC. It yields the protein CASSPIFGTGQETQYF.

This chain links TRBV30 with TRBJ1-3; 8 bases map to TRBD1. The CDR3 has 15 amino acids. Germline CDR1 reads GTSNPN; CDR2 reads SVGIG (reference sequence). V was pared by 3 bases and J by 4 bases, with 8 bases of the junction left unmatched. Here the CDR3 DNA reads TGTGCCTGGAGCCGTGACAGGGGCAAAGGAAACACCATATATTTT. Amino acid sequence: CAWSRDRGKGNTIYF.

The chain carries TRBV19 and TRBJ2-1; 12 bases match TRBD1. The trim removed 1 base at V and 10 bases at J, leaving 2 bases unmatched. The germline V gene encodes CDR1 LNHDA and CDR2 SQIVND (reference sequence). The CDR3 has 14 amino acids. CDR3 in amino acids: CASSIVGTGGEQFF. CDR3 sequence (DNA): TGTGCCAGTAGTATAGTAGGGACAGGGGGCGAGCAGTTCTTC.

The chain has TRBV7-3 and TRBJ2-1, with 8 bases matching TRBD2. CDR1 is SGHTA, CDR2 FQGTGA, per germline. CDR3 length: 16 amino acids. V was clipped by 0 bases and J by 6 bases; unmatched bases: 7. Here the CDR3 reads CASSLTPSGSINEQFF. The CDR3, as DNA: TGTGCCAGCAGCTTAACCCCTAGCGGGTCTATCAATGAGCAGTTCTTC.

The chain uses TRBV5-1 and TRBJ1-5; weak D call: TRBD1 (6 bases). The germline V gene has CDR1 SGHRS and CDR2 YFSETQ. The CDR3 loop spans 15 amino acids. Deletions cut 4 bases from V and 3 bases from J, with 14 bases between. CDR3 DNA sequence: TGCGCCAGCAGCCCACAGGGCATTGACAATCAGCCCCAGCATTTT. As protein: CASSPQGIDNQPQHF. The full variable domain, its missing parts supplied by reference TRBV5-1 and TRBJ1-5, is KAGVTQTPRYLIKTRGQQVTLSCSPISGHRSVSWYQQTPGQGLQFLFEYFSETQRNKGNFPGRFSGRQFSNSRSEMNVSTLELGDSALYLCASSPQGIDNQPQHFGDGTRLSIL.

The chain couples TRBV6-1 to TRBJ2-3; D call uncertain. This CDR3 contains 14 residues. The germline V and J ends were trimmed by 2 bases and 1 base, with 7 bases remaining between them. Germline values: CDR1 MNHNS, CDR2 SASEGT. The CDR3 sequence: CASSEFAGTDTQYF. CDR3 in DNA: TGTGCCAGCAGTGAATTTGCGGGCACAGATACGCAGTATTTT.

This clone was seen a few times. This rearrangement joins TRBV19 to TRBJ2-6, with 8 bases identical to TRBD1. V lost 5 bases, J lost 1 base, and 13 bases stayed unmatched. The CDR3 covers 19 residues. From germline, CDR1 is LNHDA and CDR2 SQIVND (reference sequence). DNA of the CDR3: TGTGCCAGTAGTTTCCAGGGGGCGGTGGTTCGATCTGGGGCCAACGTCCTGACTTTC. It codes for CASSFQGAVVRSGANVLTF.